The clone carrying this T cell receptor (beta chain) turned up a few times. Its antigen remains unknown. This record belongs to a study of cytomegalovirus exposure and HLA in healthy donors. Study results and caveats: Some TCR beta chains (around 180 of them) were listed as cytomegalovirus-associated. Within an earlier analysis, most TCR beta V segments proved productive either about 90% or about 30% of the time. For most TCR sequences rarity was the rule, although some public TCRs occurred in many donors.

This CDR3 spans 15 amino acids. Germline V CDR1 and CDR2: LGHNA, YNFKEQ. Trimming left V 1 base short and J 0 bases short, with 7 bases between. PCR was performed using 60 Vbeta and 13 Jbeta primers. The repertoire was sequenced with immunoSEQ multiplex PCR; TCRdb's copy has only in-frame clones and lacks some. The sample shows about 120,000 clones, roughly 70% of them seen only once. This clonotype was sampled from a man aged 25-40 years in good health and CMV-seronegative. Sequences were obtained from PBMCs. The gene calls are TRBV4-2 and TRBJ1-3; TRBD1 might be the D (5 bases). The CDR3 loop is CASSQVTDSGNTIYF. Written as DNA, the CDR3 is TGTGCCAGCAGCCAAGTGACAGACTCTGGAAACACCATATATTTT.